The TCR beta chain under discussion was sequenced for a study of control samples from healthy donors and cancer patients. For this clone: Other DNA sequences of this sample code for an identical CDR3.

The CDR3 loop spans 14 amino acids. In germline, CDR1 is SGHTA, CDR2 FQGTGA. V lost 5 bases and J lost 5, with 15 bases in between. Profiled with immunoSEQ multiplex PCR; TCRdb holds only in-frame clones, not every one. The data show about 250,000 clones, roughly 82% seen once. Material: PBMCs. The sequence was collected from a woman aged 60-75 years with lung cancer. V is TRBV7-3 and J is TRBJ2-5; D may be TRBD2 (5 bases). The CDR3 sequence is CASSPGQRGETQYF. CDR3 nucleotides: TGTGCCAGCAGCCCCGGGCAGCGAGGGGAGACCCAGTACTTC.